Presented here are 14 T cell receptor beta chains from one specimen sequenced in a study of T cell responses to AZD1222 COVID-19 vaccine (dated by TCRdb to the early 2020s). The time point tag for this specimen amounts to: baseline before first vaccination. Library preparation employed the immunoSEQ multiplex PCR assay. Drawn from immuneACCESS, this table holds only the in-frame rearrangements with V and J called that TCRdb kept. Clones are partly lost; checked studies trace under half to an unresolved V gene and leave the rest unexplained. The sample contains 100,000 to 120,000 clones, 70% to 90% of them found a single time. Less than 3.5% of the sample is in the top ten clones. The sample in question was peripheral blood, obtained on day 0 of AZD1222 vaccination. Every receptor here comes from an adult in good health.

This clone was observed a single time. J is TRBJ2-3 and V is TRBV6-5; a possible D gene is TRBD1 (5 bases). The CDR3 length is 12 residues. Trimming removed 7 bases at V and 6 bases at J, with 11 bases between. In germline, CDR1 is MNHEY, CDR2 SVGAGI. The CDR3 DNA follows: TGTGCCAGCACCCCAGGGTGGGATACGCAGTATTTT. Amino acids: CASTPGWDTQYF.

The chain employs TRBV9 and TRBJ1-1; D not certain. Germline V gene lookup returns CDR1 SGDLS and CDR2 YYNGEE. The CDR3 runs to 13 residues. V was clipped by 4 bases and J by 3 bases, with 10 bases between them. Here the CDR3 DNA reads TGTGCCAGCAGCCGAAAGGAGTACACTGAAGCTTTCTTT. This codes for CASSRKEYTEAFF.

This clone was detected only a few times. This rearrangement joins TRBV28 to TRBJ1-3; D is uncertain. The CDR3 contains 16 residues. V was cut by 3 bases and J by 0 bases, with 12 bases left in between. Germline V gene data show CDR1 as MDHEN and CDR2 as SYDVKM. CDR3 sequence reads: CASSFTWRFSGNTIYF. For the CDR3, the DNA is TGTGCCAGCAGTTTTACCTGGAGATTCTCTGGAAACACCATATATTTT.

CDR3 in DNA: TGTGCCAGTAATGGACAGATGAACACTGAAGCTTTCTTT. Encoded protein: CASNGQMNTEAFF. The chain combines TRBV19 with TRBJ1-1; weak D call: TRBD1 (6 bases). This CDR3 region has 13 residues. V lost 7 bases, J lost 0 bases, and 9 bases lay in between. Germline V lookup: CDR1 LNHDA, CDR2 SQIVND (reference sequence).

The chain employs TRBV5-4 and TRBJ2-1; a weak D match, TRBD1 (6 bases). V lost 2 bases, J lost 3 bases, and 15 bases lay in between. This CDR3 is built from 16 residues. Looked up from germline, CDR1 is SGHNT and CDR2 is YYREEE (reference sequence). The CDR3 DNA follows: TGTGCCAGCAGCTTACCCTTACAGGGCCTCTACAATGAGCAGTTCTTC. This codes for CASSLPLQGLYNEQFF.

The chain joins TRBV5-1 to TRBJ1-1; D not certain. Trimming took 1 base from V and 1 from J, leaving 8 bases between them. CDR1 and CDR2 from the germline V gene are SGHRS and YFSETQ. There are 14 residues in the CDR3. This CDR3 reads CASSLTTTNTEAFF. The CDR3 bases are TGCGCCAGCAGCTTGACGACAACGAACACTGAAGCTTTCTTT.

The V call is TRBV5-1, the J call TRBJ1-5; D is undetermined. The CDR3 is 14 residues long. CDR1 is SGHRS and CDR2 is YFSETQ in the germline V gene. V lost 4 bases and J lost 2, with 10 bases in between. In DNA form, the CDR3 reads TGCGCCAGCAGCCCAGGCGGTGGCAATCAGCCCCAGCATTTT. It yields the protein CASSPGGGNQPQHF.

The rearrangement uses TRBV7-2 and TRBJ2-5; D ambiguous. V dropped 5 bases and J dropped 7 bases, with 11 bases sitting between them. This CDR3 has 12 residues. In germline, CDR1 is SGHTA, CDR2 FQGNSA. The chain's CDR3 is CASSLTTRTQYF. CDR3 sequence (DNA): TGTGCCAGCAGCCTCACCACCCGGACCCAGTACTTC.

The rearrangement uses TRBV4-2 and TRBJ2-7; D unclear. The V and J ends lost 0 bases and 5 bases respectively, with 5 bases between them. The CDR3 contains 12 residues. Germline loops: CDR1 LGHNA, CDR2 YNFKEQ. In nucleotides, the CDR3 is TGTGCCAGCAGCCAAGATCGGGACGAGCAGTACTTC. This codes for CASSQDRDEQYF.

The genes are TRBV28 and TRBJ1-1, with D unclear. Germline assignment: CDR1 MDHEN and CDR2 SYDVKM. Between the trimmed V and J ends, which lost 3 bases and 10 bases, there was a span of 12 bases. The CDR3 runs 12 residues. Here the CDR3 reads CASSFGVGSAFF. The CDR3 bases are TGTGCCAGCAGTTTTGGGGTTGGATCAGCTTTCTTT.

Notes on this clone: Other DNA sequences in the sample encode the same CDR3. The V and J genes are TRBV11-3 and TRBJ2-2; D ambiguous. Germline CDR1 is SGHNT and CDR2 is YENEEA. V lost 0 bases to trimming and J lost 5 bases, with 1 base between them. The CDR3 covers 12 residues. CDR3 nucleotide sequence: TGTGCCAGCAGCTTAGAAACCGGGGAGCTGTTTTTT. Translated: CASSLETGELFF.

The V call is TRBV2, the J call TRBJ1-4; 7 nucleotides agree with TRBD1. The V gene's germline CDR1 is SNHLY and CDR2 FYNNEI. V shed 8 bases, J shed 16 bases, and the junction held 16 bases outside the gene matches. This CDR3 contains 13 residues. As DNA, the CDR3 is TGTGCCAGCGGCAGGGGGTTTTTTACACGGCCGTTTTTT. Its translation: CASGRGFFTRPFF.

This rearrangement joins TRBV7-3 to TRBJ2-3; D remains unclear. Trimming stripped 2 bases from V and 4 bases from J, with 4 bases between. Per germline, CDR1 SGHTA and CDR2 FQGTGA. CDR3 length: 12 amino acids. The CDR3 DNA is TGTGCCAGCAGCTTATTAGCAGATACGCAGTATTTT. It is translated as CASSLLADTQYF.

V is TRBV6-6 and J is TRBJ2-7, with 9 bases matching TRBD1. After removal of 2 bases from V and 4 bases from J, the junction contained 6 bases not matched to a gene. The CDR3 is 15 residues long. The germline CDR1 and CDR2 sequences are MNHNY and SVGAGI (reference sequence). CDR3 in DNA: TGTGCCAGCAGTTACACTACACAGGGGGCGTACGAGCAGTACTTC. Amino acids: CASSYTTQGAYEQYF.